A single sample gave rise to the 7 T cell receptor beta chains below, sequenced in a study of blood T cell repertoires in COVID-19. Produced via immunoSEQ multiplex PCR; TCRdb's table is partial and in-frame only. The sample lists tens of thousands of clones, 80% to 85% seen once, with over 5.5% in the top ten. The sequenced sample was peripheral blood. Every receptor here comes from a human donor in a cohort sampled during active or convalescent COVID-19.

The chain recombines TRBV4-3 with TRBJ2-2; the D gene is possibly TRBD2 (7 bases). This CDR3 contains 17 residues. With 4 bases removed from V and 3 bases from J, the gap between germline ends came to 18 bases. Germline values: CDR1 LGHNA, CDR2 YSLEER. The CDR3 loop is CASSLPEGGLDTGELFF. The CDR3 DNA reads TGCGCCAGCAGCCTTCCCGAGGGGGGGCTGGACACCGGGGAGCTGTTTTTT.

V is TRBV6-2 or TRBV6-3 and J is TRBJ1-5; weak D call: TRBD1 (6 bases). The CDR3 consists of 13 residues. Looked up from germline, CDR1 is MNHEY and CDR2 is SVGEGT. V lost 6 bases and J 7 bases, leaving 13 bases between the germline ends. CDR3 sequence (DNA): TGTGCCAGCAGCGACAGGTTAAACCAGCCCCAGCATTTT. Protein product: CASSDRLNQPQHF.

Only a few counts were recorded for this clone. The chain uses TRBV14 and TRBJ2-1; 8 nucleotides match TRBD2. CDR3 length: 15 amino acids. V lost 6 bases and J lost 1; bases outside the gene matches: 5. CDR1 and CDR2 (germline): SGHDN, FVKESK. The CDR3 DNA follows: TGTGCCAGCAGAAGCACTAGCGGATCCTACAATGAGCAGTTCTTC. Amino acid sequence: CASRSTSGSYNEQFF. The full variable domain, its missing parts supplied by reference TRBV14 and TRBJ2-1, is EAGVTQFPSHSVIEKGQTVTLRCDPISGHDNLYWYRRVMGKEIKFLLHFVKESKQDESGMPNNRFLAERTGGTYSTLKVQPAELEDSGVYFCASRSTSGSYNEQFFGPGTRLTVL.

This chain joins TRBV4-3 and TRBJ2-7; D is unresolved. This CDR3 region has 15 residues. V was trimmed by 4 bases and J by 2 bases, leaving 15 bases between them. Germline CDR1 and CDR2: LGHNA and YSLEER. The CDR3 region is CASSLGSNPPYEQYF. CDR3 DNA: TGCGCCAGCAGCCTCGGGTCCAATCCTCCCTACGAGCAGTACTTC.

This rearrangement joins TRBV7-2 to TRBJ2-1; 9 bases fit TRBD2. This CDR3 comprises 15 residues. The J segment lost 4 bases and the V segment lost 6 bases, leaving 7 bases of the junction unmatched. Germline V lookup: CDR1 SGHTA, CDR2 FQGNSA. CDR3 nucleotide sequence: TGTGCCAGCAGTCAGACTAGCGGACGGTACAATGAGCAGTTCTTC. Amino acids: CASSQTSGRYNEQFF.

V is TRBV11-1 and J is TRBJ2-1; perhaps TRBD2 as D (7 bases). The length of the CDR3 is 13 residues. With 5 bases removed from V and 10 bases from J, the gap between germline ends came to 15 bases. The germline gives CDR1 SGHAT, CDR2 FQDESV (reference sequence). The CDR3 sequence: CASSLWGGYEQFF. In DNA, the CDR3 is TGTGCCAGCAGCCTCTGGGGGGGCTACGAGCAGTTCTTC.

This clone came up a few times. J is TRBJ1-2 and V is TRBV12-3 or TRBV12-4, with D possibly matching TRBD1 (6 bases). Trimming left V 5 bases short and J 4 bases short, with 11 bases between. This CDR3 spans 13 amino acids. The CDR3 coding sequence is TGTGCCAGCAGTCCCCGGGACATCTATGGCTACACCTTC. It encodes CASSPRDIYGYTF.